This T cell receptor (beta chain) is from a study of stem cell transplantation in POMP-related autoinflammatory disease. General study points: In patients with PRAID, every analyzed T-cell subset tended to show lower diversity and higher clonality.

The CDR3 extends over 14 amino acids. V lost 2 bases, J lost 4 bases, and 9 bases lay in between. CDR1 and CDR2 (germline): KGHSH, LQKENI. Generated by immunoSEQ multiplex PCR, the TCRdb table keeps only in-frame clones and is missing some. This sample has some 31,000 clones, with around nine tenths found just once. About this clone: What it recognizes is unknown.

The chain carries TRBV18 and TRBJ2-4, with a tentative D call TRBD1 (5 bases). This TCR came from a human donor with POMP-related autoinflammation and immune dysregulation (PRAID). The sample here was CD4+ T cells from PBMCs, taken before stem cell transplantation. Here the CDR3 DNA reads TGTGCCAGCTCACCAGACAGTGGGAAAAACATTCAGTACTTC. It yields the protein CASSPDSGKNIQYF.